Listed below are T cell receptor beta chains from one sample, sequenced in a study of blood T cell repertoires in COVID-19. Measured with immunoSEQ multiplex PCR; TCRdb has only the in-frame clones, and not every one. The sample includes 200,000 to 250,000 clones, roughly 78% of them seen just once. The sequenced sample consisted of peripheral blood. All receptors come from a woman in her thirties or forties with acute or convalescent COVID-19. CDR3s include the opening cysteine and the closing phenylalanine or tryptophan. A D gene is named only where the DNA matches it firmly.

>TRBJ2-2|TRBV2|TRBD2
CASSPILAGAPGELFF
>TRBJ2-6|TRBV7-9|NA
CASSLGAVGGANVLTF
>TRBJ1-2|TRBV12-3/TRBV12-4|TRBD1
CASSLQDRVGYTF
>TRBJ1-1|TRBV5-5|NA
CASSLVVREAFF
>TRBJ2-3|TRBV7-3|NA
CASSSQGSSDTQYF
>TRBJ2-3|TRBV27|TRBD2
CASSLLMGLAASTDTQYF
>TRBJ1-2|TRBV30|TRBD1
CAQNSVRTGTNYGYTF
>TRBJ2-5|TRBV20-1|NA
CSASGGQETQYF
>TRBJ2-3|TRBV7-3|TRBD2
CASSLGALAGYTDTQYF
>TRBJ2-1|TRBV29-1|TRBD1
CSARTGGLNEQFF
>TRBJ2-3|TRBV25-1|NA
CASRGASTDTQYF
>TRBJ1-6|TRBV5-1|NA
CASSLVQGSSPLHF
>TRBJ2-7|TRBV7-9|NA
CASIDLGSSYEQYF
>TRBJ2-1|TRBV30|NA
CAWSTGPATYNEQFF
>TRBJ1-6|TRBV3-1/TRBV3-2|NA
CASSRDLRLSSYNSPLHF
>TRBJ2-5|TRBV12-5|NA
CASGFLVGAWETQYF
>TRBJ1-1|TRBV20-1|NA
CSASSRTLGRTEAFF
>TRBJ2-7|TRBV7-8|TRBD2
CASSSRLAGGRDEQYF
>TRBJ1-2|TRBV6-2/TRBV6-3|NA
CASSYRGGRAPDYTF
>TRBJ2-4|TRBV2|TRBD1
CAIGQENIQYF
>TRBJ1-2|TRBV6-5|TRBD1
CASSKATGGGYTF
>TRBJ1-1|TRBV7-3|NA
CASRGRYTEAFF
>TRBJ2-1|TRBV5-6|NA
CASSLRGVEQFF
>TRBJ2-3|TRBV10-1|TRBD1
CASSPRTGGTDTQYF
>TRBJ1-2|TRBV5-6|TRBD1
CASSPGTGGTVNYGYTF
>TRBJ2-2|TRBV30|TRBD1
CAWSLGQGATGELFF
>TRBJ1-5|TRBV19|NA
CASSIDSTNQPQHF
>TRBJ1-6|TRBV2|NA
CASNGGTNSPLHF
>TRBJ2-7|TRBV3-1/TRBV3-2|TRBD2
CASSRTAGESYEQYF
>TRBJ2-4|TRBV7-2|NA
CASSSRGASVAKNIQYF
>TRBJ2-1|TRBV18|NA
CASSQFGYNEQFF
>TRBJ1-1|TRBV2|NA
CASTWGTDTEAFF
>TRBJ1-6|TRBV27|TRBD1
CASRASGTGGPNSPLHF
>TRBJ1-5|TRBV19|TRBD1
CASSIGGQGARKNQPQHF
>TRBJ1-1|TRBV6-1|TRBD1
CASSEQTGGGTEAFF
>TRBJ2-3|TRBV5-1|NA
CASSGQGDTDTQYF
>TRBJ1-2|TRBV27|TRBD1
CASSPRTGNNYGYTF
>TRBJ1-1|TRBV7-9|NA
CASSSPYPTGHAGTEAFF
>TRBJ1-4|TRBV7-2|NA
CASSRLLGGTNEKLFF
>TRBJ2-3|TRBV7-2|TRBD1
CASSFGRMGLHRGTQYF
>TRBJ1-5|TRBV6-2/TRBV6-3|NA
CASSYSRTFPNQPQHF
>TRBJ1-2|TRBV7-2|NA
CASSLSNGNYGYTF
>TRBJ2-1|TRBV19|TRBD2
CASSIIAGGQNEQFF
>TRBJ2-5|TRBV7-8|TRBD2
CASSFFAGGPGETQYF
>TRBJ1-6|TRBV7-6|NA
CASSSQGWGSPLHF
>TRBJ1-1|TRBV19|NA
CASRRGFIATEAFF
>TRBJ1-2|TRBV10-3|TRBD1
CAITRQGDGYTF
>TRBJ2-4|TRBV10-1|NA
CASSARGLKNIQYF
>TRBJ2-3|TRBV5-1|TRBD2
CASSGAGGADTQYF
>TRBJ2-1|TRBV5-1|NA
CASFGSSGNEQFF
>TRBJ2-2|TRBV11-2|NA
CASSFAAAGELFF
>TRBJ2-3|TRBV4-3|NA
CASSQFSASSTDTQYF
>TRBJ2-1|TRBV9|NA
CASSVGGRSYNEQFF
>TRBJ2-3|TRBV5-1|NA
CASSVQGNWADTQYF
>TRBJ1-2|TRBV6-5|TRBD1
CASSYETGGGYGYTF
>TRBJ1-1|TRBV7-6|NA
CASRMTALNTEAFF
>TRBJ2-7|TRBV27|NA
CASSLSRTYEQYF